This T cell receptor (beta chain) was recorded in a study of blood T cell repertoires in COVID-19. In the study overall: Recovery meant two consecutive negative NP/OP PCR tests, professional clearance, or resolved symptoms. The cDNA or gDNA used as material had been derived from T cells, B-cell-depleted T cells, or PBMCs.

Enrollees, about 18 to 95 years old, lived in 24 US areas. The J segment lost 2 bases and the V segment lost 1 base, leaving 8 bases of the junction unmatched. Germline values: CDR1 MGHRA, CDR2 YSYEKL. This CDR3 region has 17 residues. Original handling: Amplification of reference gene primers provided the estimated nucleated cell counts. TCRdb's copy holds only in-frame clones and misses some; the assay was immunoSEQ multiplex PCR. The V and J calls and the clone size are those of that table, but D and trimming were determined from the DNA. The profile shows roughly 200,000 clones, approximately 90% of them singletons.

The sample consisted of PBMCs or T cells enriched from blood (not recorded which). The chain is built from TRBV4-1 and TRBJ2-5; the match to TRBD2 covers 9 bases. The clonotype comes from a woman in her forties in a cohort exposed to, infected with or recovered from COVID-19 (not recorded which). The CDR3 nucleotides read TGCGCCAGCAGCCAAGTTGAGCGGGGGGCCCAACAAGAGACCCAGTACTTC. Translating it yields CASSQVERGAQQETQYF.